This T cell receptor beta chain was identified in a study of tumor-infiltrating lymphocytes in primary liver carcinoma (dated by TCRdb to the late 2010s). Background on the whole study: Surgical resection was performed in China between late 2015 and 2016 on four to six patients with histopathologically diagnosed primary liver carcinoma. The study combined TCRbeta repertoire sequencing, expression microarrays and whole-exome sequencing across five regions of each liver tumor, with adjacent normal tissue and blood. The tumors of the five patients were staged as T1-T3 N0M0, with maximum diameters ranging from about 4.2 to 11 cm. Samples yielded roughly 3.5 to 8 million productive TCRbeta reads; read depth did not differ significantly between tissue types. TCRbeta repertoire sequencing covered 35 specimens from 5 patients: 25 tumor regions, 5 adjacent noncancerous liver tissues and 5 peripheral blood samples. The five patients, three men and two women aged 30 to 69 years, had hepatocellular carcinoma (four) or combined HCC and intrahepatic cholangiocarcinoma (one). Reproducibility between technical replicate repertoires was high, with correlation coefficients above 0.95 and mean shared-clone rates approximately 0.88.

As for this clonotype: No cognate antigen has been identified for it. A much more abundant neighbour one base away suggests this may be a read error.

A constant-region primer and ProtoScript II reverse transcriptase were used to reverse-transcribe TCRbeta-specific cDNA from around 540 ng total RNA. TCRbeta libraries were built with three nested multiplex PCR rounds, a slightly modified ARM-PCR procedure. The first two PCR rounds used multiplex TRBV1-TRBV30 forward primers with a Cbeta reverse primer, each for about 10 cycles. Sample barcodes and Illumina adapters were added in a final 25-cycle PCR with Deep VentR polymerase. Before sequencing, amplicons between 200 and 500 bp were purified from gel using a QIAquick gel extraction kit. The TCRbeta amplicons were sequenced with 250-bp paired-end reads on an Illumina HiSeq 2500. In the paper's pipeline: To recover full CDR3 sequences, reads were quality-trimmed using Trimmomatic v0.33 and paired reads were then merged using FLASH v1.2.11. V, D and J germline segments were assigned to the rearranged TCRbeta sequences by MiGEC v1.2.1b. Clonotype statistics, along with Shannon-Wiener diversity indices, were calculated using VDJtools v1.0.0. Except for diversity analysis, only the 250 most abundant clonotypes of each sample were used in subsequent analyses to reduce sampling bias. TCRdb reprocessing: public reads trimmed at Q25 with fastp, clones called with MiXCR, in-frame beta chains kept. For every CDR3 protein sequence, its rows merge into one entry that carries the most common genes and DNA. These V and J calls originate from TCRdb's pipeline instead of the authors' own analysis. The sample table shows 310,000 or so distinct CDR3 sequences, and 50% to 60% are seen once. Around 15% of the sample is taken by the ten largest.

The junction carries 16 bases between V and J, which are trimmed by 6 bases and 7 bases respectively. The CDR1 and CDR2 encoded by the germline V gene are SQVTM and ANQGSEA. The CDR3, cysteine through phenylalanine, is 13 amino acids long. Of all the DNA, just the CDR3 is kept, 39 bases in frame from base 1. Results and caveats for the whole study, not just this receptor: The top 250 clones made up a significantly larger repertoire fraction in tumors than in blood (p = 0.039). Because sequencing covered only the TCR beta chain and unpaired alpha chains were not captured, true repertoire diversity is likely underestimated. With just four or five patients in the study, the authors point out that the findings should be validated in a larger study. Consistent with antigen-driven expansion, pairs of tumor regions showed higher repertoire overlap (mean roughly 36%) than either tumor-adjacent pairs (about 17%) or tumor-blood pairs (about 14%). Bulk unsorted samples precluded comparing CD4+ and CD8+ T cell repertoires.

Blood RNA was extracted from unsorted whole blood using TRIzol reagent, and germline DNA was obtained with the DNeasy Blood & Tissue kit. Patients had chronic HBV infection and were treatment-naive at sampling. Four milliliters of peripheral blood were collected into K2EDTA tubes before surgery. Material for sequencing was peripheral blood. This TCR was recovered from a woman aged 30 to 39 with primary liver carcinoma and hepatitis B virus infection. The chain is encoded by TRBV29-1 joined to TRBJ2-1; the best D guess is TRBD2, with 6 bases matching. The CDR3 here reads CSVLKGGGNEQFF. The nucleotide sequence is given as TGCAGCGTCCTCAAAGGTGGAGGGAATGAGCAGTTCTTC.